This is a list of T cell receptor beta chains from one sample in a study of cytomegalovirus exposure and HLA in healthy donors. Sequencing used immunoSEQ multiplex PCR; TCRdb keeps in-frame clones, though not all of them. The sample comprises about 130,000 clones, about four fifths of which are singletons, and around 0.7% rests with the top ten. Specimen: PBMCs. Receptors were obtained from a man aged 18 to 29 in good health and CMV-seronegative. Both conserved end residues are part of each CDR3. The D gene is left open where the match is weak. Size is omitted from some rows. Given values are once, few, many or a class for expanded clones.

>TRBJ1-2|TRBV11-2|.|15|.
CASSLTDGGNYGYTF
TGTGCCAGCAGCTTAACGGACGGAGGCAACTATGGCTACACCTTC
>TRBJ1-6|TRBV27|.|12|once
CASSLGGSPLHF
TGTGCCAGCAGTTTAGGAGGTTCACCCCTCCACTTT
>TRBJ2-1|TRBV7-9|.|16|.
CASSLAQRVAYNEQFF
TGTGCCAGCAGCTTAGCTCAACGGGTCGCCTACAATGAGCAGTTCTTC
>TRBJ1-5|TRBV27|.|15|.
CASSPSDSYNQPQHF
TGTGCCAGCAGCCCCTCGGACAGCTACAATCAGCCCCAGCATTTT
>TRBJ2-2|TRBV9|TRBD2|19|.
CASSVARLAGLSNTGELFF
TGTGCCAGCAGCGTAGCTCGCTTAGCGGGGCTCTCGAACACCGGGGAGCTGTTTTTT
>TRBJ2-7|TRBV6-6|.|14|.
CASSYSGGDYEQYF
TGTGCCAGCAGTTACTCCGGAGGGGACTACGAGCAGTACTTC
>TRBJ1-4|TRBV9|.|15|.
CASSVGVTTNEKLFF
TGTGCCAGCAGCGTAGGCGTAACAACTAATGAAAAACTGTTTTTT
>TRBJ2-7|TRBV7-2|.|19|.
CASSLAFNRSRGPSYEQYF
TGTGCCAGCAGCTTAGCTTTCAATCGATCGCGGGGGCCCTCCTACGAGCAGTACTTC
>TRBJ2-7|TRBV5-1|.|12|few
CASSSSGGEQYF
TGCGCCAGCAGCTCGTCCGGGGGCGAGCAGTACTTC
>TRBJ1-6|TRBV25-1|TRBD1|14|.
CASRATLRGWPLHF
TGTGCCAGCAGGGCGACACTCAGGGGGTGGCCCCTCCACTTT
>TRBJ2-2|TRBV5-6|TRBD1|16|few
CASSSDRGRTTGELFF
TGTGCCAGCAGCTCTGACAGGGGGCGAACCACCGGGGAGCTGTTTTTT
>TRBJ1-1|TRBV10-3|.|11|.
CAMSRGTEAFF
TGTGCCATGTCACGGGGGACTGAAGCTTTCTTT
>TRBJ2-2|TRBV5-6|TRBD2|18|.
CASRYRLAGARGGLELFF
TGTGCCAGCAGGTACAGACTAGCGGGAGCCAGGGGAGGGCTGGAGCTGTTTTTT
>TRBJ2-1|TRBV5-1|TRBD1|18|.
CASHKKQGGVLFYNEQFF
TGCGCCAGCCACAAGAAACAGGGGGGTGTTCTTTTTTACAATGAGCAGTTCTTC
>TRBJ2-7|TRBV7-2|.|11|.
CASTDFYEQYF
TGTGCCAGCACCGACTTCTACGAGCAGTACTTC
>TRBJ1-4|TRBV6-5|.|14|.
CASRWTATNEKLFF
TGTGCCAGCAGATGGACAGCAACTAATGAAAAACTGTTTTTT
>TRBJ1-2|TRBV28|.|16|.
CASSFRGGGGIYGYTF
TGTGCCAGCAGTTTTCGCGGCGGGGGCGGTATATATGGCTACACCTTC
>TRBJ2-1|TRBV15|.|11|few
CATSSVDEQFF
TGTGCCACCTCTAGCGTTGACGAGCAGTTCTTC
>TRBJ1-2|TRBV29-1|.|15|.
CSVAPRQNRNYGYTF
TGCAGCGTTGCCCCCAGACAGAACCGTAACTATGGCTACACCTTC
>TRBJ2-7|TRBV5-1|.|15|.
CASSYHPQGEGEQYF
TGCGCCAGCAGCTACCACCCACAGGGGGAGGGGGAGCAGTACTTC
>TRBJ2-1|TRBV27|TRBD2|15|once
CASSLRDYSYNEQFF
TGTGCCAGCAGTTTGCGGGACTACTCCTACAATGAGCAGTTCTTC
>TRBJ1-1|TRBV25-1|TRBD1|14|.
CASSSQGMGAEAFF
TGTGCCAGCAGTTCACAGGGGATGGGGGCTGAAGCTTTCTTT
>TRBJ1-5|TRBV30|.|18|.
CAWSATLRGVVFGQPQHF
TGTGCCTGGAGTGCGACCCTCCGGGGGGTGGTTTTTGGTCAGCCCCAGCATTTT
>TRBJ2-1|TRBV27|TRBD1|17|.
CASRPTLGQGPAYEQFF
TGTGCCAGCCGTCCTACACTGGGACAGGGGCCCGCGTATGAGCAGTTCTTC
>TRBJ2-7|TRBV12-5|TRBD1|13|.
CASGRDSTYEQYF
TGTGCTAGTGGTCGGGACAGTACCTACGAGCAGTACTTC
>TRBJ2-5|TRBV5-6|TRBD2|18|.
CASSPGLAGGPSQETQYF
TGTGCCAGCAGCCCTGGACTAGCGGGGGGGCCTAGCCAAGAGACCCAGTACTTC
>TRBJ1-6|TRBV9|.|14|.
CASSPDNYNSPLHF
TGTGCCAGCAGCCCCGACAACTATAATTCACCCCTCCACTTT
>TRBJ2-5|TRBV7-7|.|13|.
CASSTDRRETQYF
TGTGCCAGCAGCACCGACAGGCGAGAGACCCAGTACTTC
>TRBJ1-1|TRBV11-2|.|11|.
CASSFADKAFF
TGTGCCAGCAGCTTCGCAGACAAAGCTTTCTTT
>TRBJ2-4|TRBV5-4|.|15|.
CASSFFGETKNIQYF
TGTGCCAGCAGCTTTTTCGGGGAAACGAAAAACATTCAGTACTTC
>TRBJ2-7|TRBV7-2|.|16|.
CASSPQGRGADYEQYF
TGTGCCAGCAGCCCCCAGGGGAGAGGGGCGGACTACGAGCAGTACTTC
>TRBJ2-3|TRBV5-6|TRBD1|17|.
CASSLSDRVFSADTQYF
TGTGCCAGCAGCTTGAGCGACAGGGTTTTTTCCGCAGATACGCAGTATTTT
>TRBJ1-3|TRBV30|TRBD1|17|few
CAWSVRGQGAWGNTIYF
TGTGCCTGGAGTGTACGGGGGCAGGGGGCATGGGGAAACACCATATATTTT
>TRBJ2-3|TRBV7-8|.|16|.
CASSRPRDRSTDTQYF
TGTGCCAGCAGCCGTCCCCGGGATCGCAGTACAGATACGCAGTATTTT
>TRBJ1-5|TRBV6-1|.|13|.
CASSEGSGQPQHF
TGTGCCAGCAGTGAAGGATCGGGTCAGCCCCAGCATTTT
>TRBJ1-2|TRBV7-3|.|13|.
CASSLEPGMGYTF
TGTGCCAGCAGCTTAGAGCCCGGGATGGGCTACACCTTC
>TRBJ2-1|TRBV4-2|TRBD2|16|.
CASSQVNQRGDNEQFF
TGTGCCAGCAGCCAAGTTAACCAGCGGGGAGACAATGAGCAGTTCTTC
>TRBJ2-7|TRBV5-1|TRBD2|16|.
CASSLASSGASYEQYF
TGCGCCAGCAGCTTAGCAAGTAGCGGGGCCTCCTACGAGCAGTACTTC
>TRBJ1-2|TRBV6-5|.|16|.
CASSYYGTHFNYGYTF
TGTGCCAGCAGTTACTACGGGACACATTTCAACTATGGCTACACCTTC
>TRBJ1-4|TRBV10-3|.|11|few
CAISANEKLFF
TGTGCCATCAGTGCAAATGAAAAACTGTTTTTT
>TRBJ2-7|TRBV15|TRBD2|16|.
CATSREGLAGGYEQYF
TGTGCCACCAGCAGAGAAGGACTAGCGGGGGGCTACGAGCAGTACTTC
>TRBJ2-7|TRBV30|.|13|once
CAWRSTRTYEQYF
TGTGCCTGGAGGTCTACTCGCACCTACGAGCAGTACTTC
>TRBJ1-1|TRBV7-2|.|13|.
CASSLGLYTEAFF
TGTGCCAGCAGCTTAGGACTCTACACTGAAGCTTTCTTT
>TRBJ1-6|TRBV5-1|TRBD1|22|.
CASSLSLRDRGPESSYNSPLHF
TGCGCCAGCAGCTTGAGTTTGAGGGACAGGGGTCCCGAGAGCTCCTATAATTCACCCCTCCACTTT
>TRBJ1-2|TRBV28|.|11|.
CASSLSVGMDF
TGTGCCAGCAGTTTATCCGTCGGGATGGACTTC
>TRBJ2-2|TRBV6-5|.|14|.
CASSHRGSTGELFF
TGTGCCAGCAGCCACCGGGGGTCCACCGGGGAGCTGTTTTTT
>TRBJ2-7|TRBV5-4|TRBD1|14|.
CASSQTGRAYEQYF
TGTGCCAGCAGCCAGACAGGGCGGGCATACGAGCAGTACTTC